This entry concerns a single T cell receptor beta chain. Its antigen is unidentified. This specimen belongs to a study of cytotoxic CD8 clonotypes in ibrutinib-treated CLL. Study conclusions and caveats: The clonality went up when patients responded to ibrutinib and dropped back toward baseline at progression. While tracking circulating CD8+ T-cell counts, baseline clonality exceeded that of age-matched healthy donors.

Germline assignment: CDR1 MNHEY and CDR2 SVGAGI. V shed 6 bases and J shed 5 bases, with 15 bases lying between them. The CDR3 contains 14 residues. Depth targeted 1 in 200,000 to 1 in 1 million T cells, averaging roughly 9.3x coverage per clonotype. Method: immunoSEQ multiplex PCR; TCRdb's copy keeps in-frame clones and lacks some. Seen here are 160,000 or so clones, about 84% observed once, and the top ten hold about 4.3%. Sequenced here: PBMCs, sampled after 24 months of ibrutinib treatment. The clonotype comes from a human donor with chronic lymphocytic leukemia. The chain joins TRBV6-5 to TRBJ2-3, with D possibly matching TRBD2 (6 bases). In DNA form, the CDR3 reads TGTGCCAGCAGCTTCCTGGGAGGTGGAGATACGCAGTATTTT. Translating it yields CASSFLGGGDTQYF.